These 20 T cell receptor beta chains share one sample of origin, sequenced in a study of T cell changes during pregnancy in multiple sclerosis. Repertoires were generated with immunoSEQ multiplex PCR, while TCRdb's copy carries only in-frame clones and drops some. The data hold about 84,000 clones, with nearly 95% observed a single time. The material was peripheral blood, obtained in the second trimester of pregnancy. The source is a female donor in good health, enrolled as a control in a pregnancy study.

In its sample, this clone was seen once. The gene calls are TRBV29-1 and TRBJ2-3; TRBD2 agrees at 9 bases. The CDR3 totals 15 residues. V was pared by 4 bases and J by 5 bases, with 10 bases of the junction left unmatched. CDR1 is SQVTM and CDR2 is ANQGSEA in the germline V gene. DNA of the CDR3: TGCAGCGTTGGTCCGGCGGGAGGGCCAGGAGATACGCAGTATTTT. Amino acids: CSVGPAGGPGDTQYF.

V is TRBV28 and J is TRBJ1-2; 7 nucleotides match TRBD1. The CDR3 extends over 13 amino acids. Germline assignment: CDR1 MDHEN and CDR2 SYDVKM. Trimming cost V 10 bases and J 4 bases; bases outside gene matches: 9. Written as DNA, the CDR3 is TGTGCCACCCCTCGGCAGGGGGGCTATGGCTACACCTTC. Amino acids: CATPRQGGYGYTF.

V gene TRBV18 combines with J gene TRBJ2-1; 9 bases are a match to TRBD2. This CDR3 has 15 residues. Per the germline V gene, CDR1 is KGHSH and CDR2 is LQKENI. The V gene end was trimmed by 3 bases and the J gene end by 10 bases; junction bases not matched to a gene: 10. CDR3 amino acids: CASSPPASGAQEQFF. As DNA, the CDR3 is TGTGCCAGCTCACCGCCGGCTAGCGGGGCCCAGGAGCAGTTCTTC.

V usage is TRBV5-4 and J usage is TRBJ2-5; 9 nucleotides match TRBD2. The CDR3 loop spans 13 amino acids. Trimming removed 6 bases from V and 6 bases from J; junction bases left unmatched: 6. Per the germline V gene, CDR1 is SGHNT and CDR2 is YYREEE (reference sequence). CDR3 amino acids: CASTISGRKTQYF. CDR3 DNA: TGTGCCAGCACCATTAGCGGGAGAAAGACCCAGTACTTC.

V usage is TRBV28 and J usage is TRBJ2-3; a weak D match, TRBD2 (6 bases). The CDR3 has 16 residues. CDR1 is MDHEN, CDR2 SYDVKM, per germline. V lost 7 bases to trimming and J lost 1 base, with 18 bases between them. The CDR3 coding sequence is TGTGCCAGCATCGGGGGAGCTACGGCGGGCACAGATACGCAGTATTTT. It yields the protein CASIGGATAGTDTQYF.

The chain joins TRBV14 to TRBJ1-1, with D possibly TRBD1 on 6 matching bases. Germline lookup yields CDR1 SGHDN and CDR2 FVKESK. The CDR3 contains 15 residues. V was pared by 1 base and J by 3 bases, with 12 bases between. The CDR3 DNA reads TGTGCCAGCAGCCAAGTCGGGGGGGCAGACACTGAAGCTTTCTTT. As protein: CASSQVGGADTEAFF.

This CDR3 is CASSHTSEKPYEQYF. The DNA for the CDR3 is TGTGCCAGCTCACACACTAGCGAGAAACCCTACGAGCAGTACTTC. V gene TRBV18 combines with J gene TRBJ2-7; 7 positions agree with TRBD2. Germline V gene lookup returns CDR1 KGHSH and CDR2 LQKENI. The V and J ends lost 4 bases and 2 bases, in that order; junction bases with no gene match: 8. CDR3 length equals 15 residues.

The V call is TRBV5-1, the J call TRBJ2-1; possible D gene TRBD2, 6 bases. V lost 3 bases to trimming and J lost 8 bases, with 9 bases between them. The CDR3 extends over 12 amino acids. Germline CDR1 is SGHRS and CDR2 is YFSETQ. This CDR3 is CASSSAGHEQFF. CDR3 nucleotides: TGCGCCAGCAGCTCGGCGGGACATGAGCAGTTCTTC.

The V and J genes are TRBV6-5 and TRBJ2-7, with 7 positions matching TRBD1. CDR1 is MNHEY, CDR2 SVGAGI, per germline. This CDR3 has 16 residues. J was trimmed by 2 bases and V by 0 bases; bases with no gene match: 7. The chain's CDR3 is CASSYSVGQVTYEQYF. The CDR3, as DNA: TGTGCCAGCAGTTACTCAGTCGGACAGGTGACCTACGAGCAGTACTTC.

Remarks on this clone: The junction shows a germline mismatch at one end, possibly a read error. The chain has TRBV28 and TRBJ2-5; 12 bases align to TRBD1. CDR1 is MDHEN, CDR2 SYDVKM, per germline. The CDR3 has 17 residues. The CDR3 nucleotides are TGTGCCAGCAGTGTATGGGACAGGGGGCGCAAAGAAGAGACCCAGTACTTC. Its protein is CASSVWDRGRKEETQYF.

This chain links TRBV29-1 with TRBJ2-7; TRBD2 matches 7 bases. The CDR3 is made up of 13 amino acids. V trimming: 1 base; J trimming: 6 bases; junction bases outside the gene matches: 6. Germline lookup yields CDR1 SQVTM and CDR2 ANQGSEA. The CDR3 DNA reads TGCAGCGTTGAAGGGGAGGGTCCCCTCGAGCAGTACTTC. It specifies CSVEGEGPLEQYF.

This clone has a single count. This sequence joins TRBV19 and TRBJ2-1, with 15 nucleotides matching TRBD2. The CDR3 totals 17 residues. Germline V gene sequence: CDR1 LNHDA, CDR2 SQIVND (reference sequence). J was trimmed by 7 bases and V by 3 bases; bases with no gene match: 7. CDR3 DNA sequence: TGTGCCAGTAGTATGGGTCCGGGGACTAGCGGGAGGAATGAGCAGTTCTTC. Its protein is CASSMGPGTSGRNEQFF. Variable domain in full (rest from reference TRBV19 and TRBJ2-1): DGGITQSPKYLFRKEGQNVTLSCEQNLNHDAMYWYRQDPGQGLRLIYYSQIVNDFQKGDIAEGYSVSREKKESFPLTVTSAQKNPTAFYLCASSMGPGTSGRNEQFFGPGTRLTVL.

The chain uses TRBV7-2 and TRBJ2-3, with 8 bases identical to TRBD1. With 5 bases clipped from V and 0 bases from J, the junction kept 10 bases outside the gene matches. Germline V gives CDR1 SGHTA, CDR2 FQGNSA. The CDR3 has 17 amino acids. This CDR3 is CASSIDPQGASTDTQYF. In DNA form, the CDR3 reads TGTGCCAGCAGCATAGACCCCCAGGGGGCAAGCACAGATACGCAGTATTTT.

V is TRBV4-1 and J is TRBJ2-1, with D unresolved. This CDR3 has 17 residues. CDR1 MGHRA and CDR2 YSYEKL come from the germline V gene. The ends were cut back, 0 bases at V and 8 bases at J, with 20 bases in the middle. CDR3: CASSQDLSVYIRDEQFF. CDR3 DNA: TGCGCCAGCAGCCAAGATCTATCCGTGTATATAAGAGATGAGCAGTTCTTC.

The count of this clone is one. The chain links TRBV9 to TRBJ2-7; TRBD1 matches 7 bases. CDR1 is SGDLS, CDR2 YYNGEE, per germline. The V and J ends lost 3 bases and 3 bases, in that order; junction bases with no gene match: 6. The CDR3 covers 14 residues. Here the CDR3 DNA reads TGTGCCAGCAGCGAGGGGGCAGGGGACTACGAGCAGTACTTC. Its protein is CASSEGAGDYEQYF.

The chain employs TRBV5-1 and TRBJ2-7, with a weak D call TRBD1 (7 bases). CDR3 length equals 16 residues. V was shortened by 3 bases and J by 6 bases, with 22 bases between the two germline ends. In germline, CDR1 is SGHRS, CDR2 YFSETQ. CDR3 loop: CASSYGNRGFGSEQYF. CDR3 in DNA: TGCGCCAGCAGCTATGGTAACAGGGGTTTCGGGAGCGAGCAGTACTTC.

The genes are TRBV28 and TRBJ1-6, with a weak D call TRBD1 (5 bases). V gave up 2 bases and J gave up 18 bases, with 14 bases separating them. The germline V gene has CDR1 MDHEN and CDR2 SYDVKM. The CDR3 contains 12 residues. The CDR3 reads CASSLTSGYRHF. The CDR3 DNA reads TGTGCCAGCAGTTTAACTTCAGGGTATCGCCACTTT.

This clone has just one count. This CDR3 is CASSYSGGSPDRQYF. In nucleotides, the CDR3 is TGTGCCAGCAGTTACTCGGGCGGGAGCCCTGATCGGCAGTATTTT. The chain employs TRBV6-5 and TRBJ2-3; 7 bases are shared with TRBD2. This CDR3 region has 15 residues. Germline CDR1 reads MNHEY; CDR2 reads SVGAGI. J gave up 11 bases and V 0 bases, and 11 bases lay outside the gene matches.

The chain employs TRBV18 and TRBJ2-3; TRBD1 might be the D (5 bases). The CDR3 length is 17 residues. Trimming took 0 bases from V and 4 from J, leaving 17 bases between them. Looked up from germline, CDR1 is KGHSH and CDR2 is LQKENI. As DNA, the CDR3 is TGTGCCAGCTCACCACCGGGTCTGGGGCCTAATTCAGATACGCAGTATTTT. Protein sequence: CASSPPGLGPNSDTQYF.

The chain joins TRBV27 to TRBJ2-2; 10 nucleotides align to TRBD2. The germline V gene has CDR1 MNHEY and CDR2 SMNVEV (reference sequence). J gave up 0 bases and V 11 bases, and 18 bases lay outside the gene matches. The CDR3 has 19 amino acids. Here the CDR3 DNA reads TGTGCCGGGGGGATAGCGGGAGGATTCCTTACCTCGAACACCGGGGAGCTGTTTTTT. It translates to CAGGIAGGFLTSNTGELFF.